Described below is a single T cell receptor beta chain sequence and its context. Its antigen is unidentified. The data were obtained in a study of T cell responses to AZD1222 COVID-19 vaccine. Overall study findings and caveats: Distributed over spike, vaccine-associated CD4 TCRs predominated at 160-218 and 743-854. Donors were chiefly white British, with a greater number of females, and clonal diversity was perhaps underestimated.

Clones were read by immunoSEQ multiplex PCR, and TCRdb kept only the in-frame ones, dropping some. The profile shows about 82,000 clones, 90% to 95% of them singletons. This receptor was obtained from an adult in good health. This sample comprised peripheral blood, obtained on day 0 of AZD1222 vaccination.

DNA for the CDR3: TGTGCCATCAACGAGGAACGAGGGGCATTTGGAAACACCATATATTTT. Its protein product is CAINEERGAFGNTIYF. This chain connects TRBV10-3 to TRBJ1-3; tentative D call: TRBD1 (5 bases). Germline values: CDR1 ENHRY, CDR2 SYGVKD. The CDR3 consists of 16 residues. Trimming pared 7 bases from V and 3 bases from J, leaving 19 bases between.